This T cell receptor beta chain was recovered during a study of human T cells and chemical hapten exposure. Time point of the sample: patch test 1, 2 weeks after DPC sensitization. The treatment was: therapeutic diphenylcyclopropenone sensitization with weekly scalp DPC. The study drew its donors from alopecia patients who were 18 to 70 years old and suitable for DPC. This clonotype was seen only a few times. The CDR3 has 17 amino acids. Germline CDR1 KGHDR, CDR2 SFDVKD. The V and J ends lost 4 bases and 0 bases respectively, with 15 bases between them. One entry per CDR3 protein results from TCRdb running MiXCR on the RACE reads. The table lists around 74,000 distinct CDR3 sequences, around 30% of them singletons.

The receptor was derived from a man aged 40-49 years with alopecia areata. Some clones in this sample may be carry-over from other donors' samples. Sequenced here: whole blood, sampled in connection with sensitization to the hapten diphenylcyclopropenone (DPC). The chain recombines TRBV24-1 with TRBJ2-1; D might be TRBD1 or TRBD2, each matching 6 bases. The CDR3 DNA follows: TGTGCCACCAGTGACCCTACTAGGGGGGCCTCCTACAATGAGCAGTTCTTC. Translating it yields CATSDPTRGASYNEQFF.